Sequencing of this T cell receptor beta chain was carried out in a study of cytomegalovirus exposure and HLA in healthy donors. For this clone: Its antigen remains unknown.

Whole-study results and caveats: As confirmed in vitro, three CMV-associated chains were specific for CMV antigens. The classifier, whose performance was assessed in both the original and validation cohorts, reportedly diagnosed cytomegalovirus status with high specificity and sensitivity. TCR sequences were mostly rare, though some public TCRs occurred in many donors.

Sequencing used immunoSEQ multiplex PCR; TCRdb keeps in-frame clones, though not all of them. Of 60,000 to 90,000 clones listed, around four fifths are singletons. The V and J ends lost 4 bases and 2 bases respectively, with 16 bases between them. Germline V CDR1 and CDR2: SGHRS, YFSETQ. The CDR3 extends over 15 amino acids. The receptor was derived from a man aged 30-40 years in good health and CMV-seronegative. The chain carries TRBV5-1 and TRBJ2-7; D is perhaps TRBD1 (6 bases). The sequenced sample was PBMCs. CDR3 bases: TGCGCCAGCAGCAACTCGGACAGCACGACCTACGAGCAGTACTTC. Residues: CASSNSDSTTYEQYF.